This entry describes one T cell receptor beta chain. Its target is unknown. This record comes from a study of shared clonotypes between healthy human individuals. Study as a whole: Participating donors consisted of two women and a few men aged 18 to 49. Broader study findings: It was the few donors that limited the genetic and exposure-history diversity represented.

Trimming cost V 0 bases and J 3 bases, with 12 bases left between them. The CDR3 is 16 residues long. Germline lookup yields CDR1 MNHNY and CDR2 SVGAGI (reference sequence). In the study's own analysis: Junction-only sequences without quality scores were provided by ImmunoSEQ, so filtering was different. Repertoires were generated with immunoSEQ multiplex PCR, while TCRdb's copy carries only in-frame clones and drops some. V, J and clone size are those of that table, while D and trimming were read from the DNA. This sample carries approximately 2.4 million clones, 90% to 97% of them seen once, and the ten largest clones take about 0.13%. The donors were adults (healthy and HIV-negative) with no recent acute infections or vaccinations.

What was sequenced was naive CD4+ T cells sorted from blood. The subset denotes: CD45RA+ positively selected. The rearrangement joins TRBV6-6 to TRBJ1-5; no clear D gene. This TCR was sampled from a young man in good health. The CDR3 DNA reads as TGTGCCAGCAGTTACTCTACGCGCGGATACAATCAGCCCCAGCATTTT. Residues: CASSYSTRGYNQPQHF.